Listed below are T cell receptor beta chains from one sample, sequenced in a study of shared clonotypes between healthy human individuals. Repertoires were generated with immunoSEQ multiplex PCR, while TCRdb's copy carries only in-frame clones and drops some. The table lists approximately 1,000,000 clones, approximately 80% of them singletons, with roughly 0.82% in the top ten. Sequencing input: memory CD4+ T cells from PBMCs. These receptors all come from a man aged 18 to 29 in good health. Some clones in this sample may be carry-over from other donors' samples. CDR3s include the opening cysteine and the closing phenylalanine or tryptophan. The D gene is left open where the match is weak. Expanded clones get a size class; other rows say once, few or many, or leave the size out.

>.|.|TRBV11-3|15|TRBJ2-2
TGTGCCAGCAGCTTAGGAGGGACGGCCTCCGGGGAGCTGTTTTTT
CASSLGGTASGELFF
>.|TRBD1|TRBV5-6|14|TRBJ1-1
TGTGCCAGCAGCTTTAGGCAGGGGGGCACTGAAGCTTTCTTT
CASSFRQGGTEAFF
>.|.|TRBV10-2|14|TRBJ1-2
TGCGCCAGCATCGACCTGGCCCAAAGCCGGGGCTACACCTTC
CASIDLAQSRGYTF
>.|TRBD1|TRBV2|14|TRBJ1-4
TGTGCCACCAGCCGGGACAGGGCTAATGAAAAACTGTTTTTT
CATSRDRANEKLFF
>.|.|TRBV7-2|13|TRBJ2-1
TGTGCCAGCAGCTTGGGGGACTCCAGAAGACAGTTCTTC
CASSLGDSRRQFF
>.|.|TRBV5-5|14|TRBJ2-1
TGTGCCAGCAGCAAGGGGGCGCGGGAGAATGAGCAGTTCTTC
CASSKGARENEQFF
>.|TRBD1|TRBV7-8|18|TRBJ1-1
TGTGCCAGCAGCCCAAGGGGACAGGGGGCGGGGATGAACACTGAAGCTTTCTTT
CASSPRGQGAGMNTEAFF
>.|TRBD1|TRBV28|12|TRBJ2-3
TGTGCCAGCGGACAGGAAGGGTTGAGGATTTATTTT
CASGQEGLRIYF
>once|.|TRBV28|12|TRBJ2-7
TGTGCCAGCAGTTTAGAAGGGGACGAGCAGTACTTC
CASSLEGDEQYF
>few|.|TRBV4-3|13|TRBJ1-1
TGCGCCAGCAGCCTCTCTTGGGGCACTGAAGCTTTCTTT
CASSLSWGTEAFF
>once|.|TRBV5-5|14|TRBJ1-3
TGTGCCAGCAGCACACGGGGAGAAGGAAACACCATATATTTT
CASSTRGEGNTIYF
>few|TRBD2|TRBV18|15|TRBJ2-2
TGTGCCAGCTCACCACGGGACTACAACACCGGGGAGCTGTTTTTT
CASSPRDYNTGELFF
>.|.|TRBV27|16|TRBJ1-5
TGTGCCAGCAAGGCCGTGCTGGGGACTCTGGCTCAGCCCCAGCATTTT
CASKAVLGTLAQPQHF
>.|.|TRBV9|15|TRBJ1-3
TGTGCCAGCAGCGGTCGGCAGTCCGTGGGGGACACCATATATTTT
CASSGRQSVGDTIYF
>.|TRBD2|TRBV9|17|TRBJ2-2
TGTGCCAGCAGCGTAGTAAGCGGGAGGGCTAGGGCCGGGGAGCTGTTTTTT
CASSVVSGRARAGELFF
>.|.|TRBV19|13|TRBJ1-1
TGTGCCAGTAGTATTAAGGGCCAGACTGAAGCTTTCTTT
CASSIKGQTEAFF
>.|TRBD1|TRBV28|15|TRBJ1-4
TGTGCCAGCAGTACCCCAGGGGGCGGTAATGAAAAACTGTTTTTT
CASSTPGGGNEKLFF
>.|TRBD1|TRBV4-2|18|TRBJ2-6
TGTGCCAGCAGCCAAGAAGGGACAGGCGACTCTGGGGCCAACGTCCTGACTTTC
CASSQEGTGDSGANVLTF
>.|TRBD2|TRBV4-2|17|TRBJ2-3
TGTGCCAGCAGCCAAGATAGGCTAGCGGGAGCTGGTGATACGCAGTATTTT
CASSQDRLAGAGDTQYF
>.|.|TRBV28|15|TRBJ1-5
TGTGCCAGCAGCGTTTCCCTGGGAAAGGGACAGCCCCAGCATTTT
CASSVSLGKGQPQHF
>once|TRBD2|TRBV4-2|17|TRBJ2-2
TGTGCCAGCAGACGAGGGACTAGCGGGAGGGAGTCCGGGGAGCTGTTTTTT
CASRRGTSGRESGELFF
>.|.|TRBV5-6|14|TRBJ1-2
TGTGCCAGCAGCTTGAGCAGGACCTTCTATGGCTACACCTTC
CASSLSRTFYGYTF
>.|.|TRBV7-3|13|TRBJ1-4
TGTGCCAGCTCTAAGGGTAATAATGAAAAACTGTTTTTT
CASSKGNNEKLFF
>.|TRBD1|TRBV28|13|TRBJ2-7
TGTGCCAGCAGGGGACAGGGAGGCTACGAGCAGTACTTC
CASRGQGGYEQYF
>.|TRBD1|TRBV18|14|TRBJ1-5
TGTGCCAGCTCATTGGACAGGGGCCATCAGCCCCAGCATTTT
CASSLDRGHQPQHF
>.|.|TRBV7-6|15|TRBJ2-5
TGTGCCAGCAGCTTAGCCCCACAGGTCCAAGAGACCCAGTACTTC
CASSLAPQVQETQYF
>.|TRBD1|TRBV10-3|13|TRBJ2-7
TGTGCCATCAGCGCGGACAGGGTTAGCGAGCAGTACTTC
CAISADRVSEQYF
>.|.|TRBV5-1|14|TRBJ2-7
TGCGCCAGCAGCAGAAGACTCGAGACCTACGAGCAGTACTTC
CASSRRLETYEQYF